Detailed here is one T cell receptor (beta chain). The data are from a study of shared clonotypes between healthy human individuals. HIV-negative, healthy adults without recent acute infections or vaccinations were the donors. Unsorted PBMC contributed 250 to 300 ng DNA, approximately 30,000 T cell genomes, to each replicate PCR. In the source study's methods: ImmunoSEQ output lacked quality scores and full-length reads, limiting matched filtering. The protocol was immunoSEQ multiplex PCR, while the TCRdb copy is restricted to in-frame clones and leaves out a portion. The V and J calls and clone size were taken over from that table, and D and trimming were inferred from the DNA. The sample yields around 95,000 clones, approximately 51% seen once. Trimming cost V 3 bases and J 5 bases, with 14 bases left between them. Per germline, CDR1 SQVTM and CDR2 ANQGSEA. There are 14 residues in the CDR3.

The sequenced sample was PBMCs. The source of this sequence is a woman aged 40-49 years in good health. Some clones in this sample may be carry-over from other donors' samples. The chain is built from TRBV29-1 and TRBJ2-1; D may correspond to TRBD1 or TRBD2 (5 bases each). The CDR3 sequence: CSVDGTPADNEQFF. CDR3 DNA: TGCAGCGTTGACGGGACGCCAGCGGACAATGAGCAGTTCTTC.